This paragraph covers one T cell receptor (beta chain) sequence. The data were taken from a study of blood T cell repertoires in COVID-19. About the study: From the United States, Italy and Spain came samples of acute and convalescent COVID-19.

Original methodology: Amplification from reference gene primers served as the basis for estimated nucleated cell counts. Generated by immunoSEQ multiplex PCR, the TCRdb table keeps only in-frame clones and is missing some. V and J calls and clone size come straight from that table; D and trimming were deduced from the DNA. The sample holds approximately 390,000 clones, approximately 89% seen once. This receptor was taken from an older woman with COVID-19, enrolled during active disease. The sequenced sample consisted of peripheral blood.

CDR3 region: CASSFSRDFFYEQYF. DNA for the CDR3: TGTGCCAGCAGCTTCTCCCGGGACTTTTTCTACGAGCAGTACTTC. This sequence joins TRBV7-2 and TRBJ2-7; TRBD2 might be the D (6 bases). This CDR3 comprises 15 residues. Germline V lookup: CDR1 SGHTA, CDR2 FQGNSA. Deletions cut 3 bases from V and 3 bases from J, with 15 bases between.